Below are 17 T cell receptor beta chains sequenced from a single sample in a study of T cell changes during pregnancy in multiple sclerosis. Repertoires were generated with immunoSEQ multiplex PCR, while TCRdb's copy carries only in-frame clones and drops some. The sample gives approximately 60,000 clones, roughly 93% of which show up once; 1.3% is in the top ten. The starting material was peripheral blood, obtained in the second trimester of pregnancy. The receptors come from a female donor with multiple sclerosis, enrolled in a pregnancy study.

The chain joins TRBV2 to TRBJ2-1; unclear D gene. Trimming removed 6 bases at V and 2 bases at J, with 8 bases between. Per germline, CDR1 SNHLY and CDR2 FYNNEI. The CDR3 is 13 amino acids. The CDR3 bases are TGTGCCAGCAGAGATAACACCTACAATGAGCAGTTCTTC. It codes for CASRDNTYNEQFF.

The rearrangement joins TRBV30 to TRBJ1-1, with 7 bases aligning to TRBD1. Germline CDR1 reads GTSNPN; CDR2 reads SVGIG (reference sequence). This CDR3 contains 13 residues. Losses at the gene ends were 1 base for V and 3 bases for J; bases not matched to a gene: 2. CDR3 residues: CAWSAQGYTEAFF. DNA for the CDR3: TGTGCCTGGAGTGCACAGGGGTACACTGAAGCTTTCTTT.

A few counts support this clone. The rearrangement uses TRBV6-5 and TRBJ1-6, with 8 nucleotides matching TRBD1. In germline, CDR1 is MNHEY, CDR2 SVGAGI. J gave up 7 bases and V 5 bases, and 4 bases lay outside the gene matches. CDR3 length: 14 residues. The CDR3 bases are TGTGCCAGCAGTGGACAGGGAAGGAATTCACCCCTCCACTTT. Translation gives CASSGQGRNSPLHF.

V and J are TRBV11-1 and TRBJ2-3; D possibly corresponds to TRBD1 (6 bases). The ends were cut back, 3 bases at V and 8 bases at J, with 9 bases in the middle. The germline V gene has CDR1 SGHAT and CDR2 FQDESV (reference sequence). The CDR3 consists of 12 residues. CDR3 loop: CASSFGQSTQYF. DNA of the CDR3: TGTGCCAGCAGCTTCGGACAGAGTACGCAGTATTTT.

This clone was seen more than once but under ten times. The chain's CDR3 is CASRTSPYEQYF. CDR3 bases: TGTGCCAGCCGTACTTCTCCCTACGAGCAGTACTTC. The V gene is TRBV6-6, the J gene TRBJ2-7; D is ambiguous. The CDR3 loop spans 12 amino acids. The V end was cut by 8 bases, the J end by 2 bases, with 10 bases between. CDR1 is MNHNY and CDR2 is SVGAGI in the germline V gene (reference sequence).

The V gene is TRBV14, the J gene TRBJ2-7; D unclear. Germline CDR1 and CDR2: SGHDN and FVKESK. Trimming removed 1 base at V and 1 base at J, with 11 bases between. The CDR3 extends over 15 amino acids. The CDR3 spells CASSQGLSISYEQYF. In DNA form, the CDR3 reads TGTGCCAGCAGCCAAGGACTCTCAATTTCCTACGAGCAGTACTTC. Combining the CDR3 with reference TRBV14 and TRBJ2-7 gives the whole variable domain EAGVTQFPSHSVIEKGQTVTLRCDPISGHDNLYWYRRVMGKEIKFLLHFVKESKQDESGMPNNRFLAERTGGTYSTLKVQPAELEDSGVYFCASSQGLSISYEQYFGPGTRLTVT.

The genes are TRBV4-3 and TRBJ1-1; D is perhaps TRBD1 (6 bases). V dropped 3 bases and J dropped 5 bases, with 13 bases sitting between them. CDR1 is LGHNA, CDR2 YSLEER, per germline. The CDR3 is made up of 14 amino acids. The CDR3 is CASSQAARGTEAFF. The CDR3 DNA follows: TGCGCCAGCAGCCAGGCGGCAAGGGGGACTGAAGCTTTCTTT.

The chain joins TRBV6-5 to TRBJ2-1; perhaps TRBD1 as D (5 bases). V lost 4 bases to trimming and J lost 8 bases, with 15 bases between them. Germline V CDR1 and CDR2: MNHEY, SVGAGI. The CDR3 is made up of 14 amino acids. CDR3 region: CASSSPGQGDEQFF. In nucleotides, the CDR3 is TGTGCCAGCAGTTCTCCCGGGCAGGGCGATGAGCAGTTCTTC.

A single count supports this clone. The chain joins TRBV7-2 to TRBJ2-7; 8 positions agree with TRBD1. CDR1 SGHTA and CDR2 FQGNSA come from the germline V gene. The CDR3 has 14 amino acids. J was trimmed by 2 bases and V by 5 bases; bases with no gene match: 5. CDR3 sequence reads: CASSPDREAYEQYF. The CDR3 nucleotides are TGTGCCAGCAGCCCGGACAGGGAAGCCTACGAGCAGTACTTC.

The chain has TRBV7-9 and TRBJ2-1, with 8 bases that match TRBD2. This CDR3 region has 15 residues. V trimming: 5 bases; J trimming: 3 bases; junction bases outside the gene matches: 6. Germline CDR1 is SEHNR and CDR2 is FQNEAQ (reference sequence). Here the CDR3 reads CASSPGGGDYNEQFF. The CDR3 DNA sequence: TGTGCCAGCAGCCCGGGGGGGGGAGACTACAATGAGCAGTTCTTC.

The gene calls are TRBV19 and TRBJ1-5, with TRBD1 identical over 11 bases. Germline V gene sequence: CDR1 LNHDA, CDR2 SQIVND (reference sequence). Losses at the gene ends were 6 bases for V and 3 bases for J; bases not matched to a gene: 7. This CDR3 contains 16 residues. In DNA form, the CDR3 reads TGTGCCAGTAGGTCCGGGACAGGGGGAATCAATCAGCCCCAGCATTTT. Amino acid sequence: CASRSGTGGINQPQHF.

V and J are TRBV14 and TRBJ1-1; 8 positions agree with TRBD1. The CDR3 is 15 residues long. After removal of 8 bases from V and 4 bases from J, the junction contained 12 bases not matched to a gene. The germline V gene has CDR1 SGHDN and CDR2 FVKESK. CDR3 sequence: CASSRTGRWGTEAFF. CDR3 sequence (DNA): TGTGCCAGCTCTCGGACAGGGCGGTGGGGCACTGAAGCTTTCTTT.

The chain is built from TRBV5-4 and TRBJ2-1, with TRBD2 identical over 8 bases. The V gene's germline CDR1 is SGHNT and CDR2 YYREEE (reference sequence). This CDR3 has 15 amino acids. V shed 1 base and J 0 bases; nucleotides not matched to a gene: 0. The CDR3 protein is CASSLSGGSYNEQFF. The CDR3 nucleotides read TGTGCCAGCAGCTTGAGCGGGGGCTCCTACAATGAGCAGTTCTTC.

The V call is TRBV5-6, the J call TRBJ1-5; the D is unclear. Looked up from germline, CDR1 is SGHDT and CDR2 is YYEEEE. V was shortened by 4 bases and J by 0 bases, with 8 bases between the two germline ends. This CDR3 is built from 14 residues. The CDR3 spells CASSLYISNQPQHF. CDR3 sequence (DNA): TGTGCCAGCAGCCTGTACATTAGCAATCAGCCCCAGCATTTT.

This chain joins TRBV5-4 and TRBJ2-7, with 7 bases that match TRBD1. V shed 3 bases, J shed 4 bases, and the junction held 4 bases outside the gene matches. This CDR3 contains 13 residues. From germline, CDR1 is SGHNT and CDR2 YYREEE (reference sequence). The CDR3 here is CASSSGQLYEQYF. The CDR3, as DNA: TGTGCCAGCAGCTCGGGACAGCTTTACGAGCAGTACTTC.

The rearrangement joins TRBV4-1 to TRBJ2-5, with 8 bases identical to TRBD1. The V gene end was trimmed by 4 bases and the J gene end by 2 bases; junction bases not matched to a gene: 9. This CDR3 region has 16 residues. Looked up from germline, CDR1 is MGHRA and CDR2 is YSYEKL. The CDR3 loop reads CASSPGGPTRQETQYF. The CDR3 DNA is TGCGCCAGCAGCCCAGGGGGCCCGACCCGACAAGAGACCCAGTACTTC.

The chain has TRBV9 and TRBJ2-3; a possible D gene is TRBD2 (6 bases). Germline V gene sequence: CDR1 SGDLS, CDR2 YYNGEE. The CDR3 sequence is 14 residues long. V was pared by 2 bases and J by 0 bases, with 7 bases between. The CDR3 here is CASSVSGSTDTQYF. CDR3 in DNA: TGTGCCAGCAGCGTTAGCGGTAGCACAGATACGCAGTATTTT. Variable domain in full (rest from reference TRBV9 and TRBJ2-3): DSGVTQTPKHLITATGQRVTLRCSPRSGDLSVYWYQQSLDQGLQFLIQYYNGEERAKGNILERFSAQQFPDLHSELNLSSLELGDSALYFCASSVSGSTDTQYFGPGTRLTVL.